This TCR beta chain stems from a study of tumor-infiltrating lymphocytes in primary liver carcinoma. J gave up 10 bases and V 2 bases, and 8 bases lay outside the gene matches. This CDR3 has 13 amino acids. CDR1 and CDR2 (germline): SGHRS, YFSETQ. The tissue used was unsorted bulk material of roughly 17-31 mg. RNA and DNA were co-extracted from it with the AllPrep DNA/RNA mini kit. Tumor samples uniformly had over 80% viable tumor cells. Total RNA amounting to roughly 0.5 ug was the source from which TCR beta cDNA was made with a constant-region primer. Three nested multiplex PCR rounds, a slightly modified ARM-PCR method, built the TCR beta libraries. The opening two PCR rounds, 10 cycles each, paired TRBV1-TRBV30 forward primers with a C-beta reverse primer. TCRdb ran MiXCR on the multiplex PCR reads and lists one entry per CDR3 protein. Seen here are roughly 120,000 distinct CDR3 sequences, 60% to 75% observed once, and the top ten hold around 8.4%.

This clonotype occurred many times. The sequence came from a woman aged 60 to 75 with primary liver carcinoma and hepatitis B virus infection. Material: liver tumor tissue from sampling region 3. Sample subset: tumor region T3, left-lateral pole. V and J are TRBV5-1 and TRBJ1-2, with 7 nucleotides matching TRBD1. The CDR3 DNA follows: TGCGCCAGCAGCTTACAGGACAGGAATGACTACACCTTC. It translates to CASSLQDRNDYTF.